This T cell receptor beta chain was found in a study of regulatory T cells in long-lasting Graves disease. The overall study: Patients with new Graves' disease had used antithyroid drugs below 3 months.

V gave up 5 bases and J gave up 4 bases; unmatched junction bases: 7. The CDR3 contains 16 residues. The V gene's germline CDR1 is SEHNR and CDR2 FQNEAQ (reference sequence). According to the study, TCR beta libraries were built with iRepertoire HTBI primers and CDR3-region Arm-PCR. MiXCR, applied by TCRdb to the multiplex PCR reads, yields one record per CDR3 protein. The table lists roughly 530,000 distinct CDR3 sequences, 15% to 20% of them singletons. This clonotype was observed a handful of times. The antigen is unknown. Study findings and constraints: TCR diversity was lower in persistent Graves' patients than in newly diagnosed ones.

Time point noted: newly diagnosed GD, antithyroid drugs for less than 3 months. RNA from PBMCs was the source of the TCR library. The data were also submitted as part of a second study, on T cells in Graves' hyperthyroidism and ophthalmopathy. This second study says: The HTBI primer set was used in a first-round RT-PCR of the TCR CDR3.

The sequencing used peripheral blood mononuclear cells (PBMCs), collected at new diagnosis, from a patient treated with antithyroid drugs. The TCR was taken from a woman aged 35 to 59 with Graves disease. The chain couples TRBV7-9 to TRBJ2-3, with 12 bases fitting TRBD2. This CDR3 is CASSPSLAGGADTQYF. CDR3 bases: TGTGCCAGCAGCCCCTCCCTAGCGGGGGGGGCAGATACGCAGTATTTT.